The entry that follows covers one T cell receptor (beta chain) sequence. This sample is drawn from a study of identical twins. The length of the CDR3 is 14 residues. Unmatched junction bases numbered 12, after V lost 10 bases and J lost 4 bases. Germline V gene sequence: CDR1 ENHRY, CDR2 SYGVKD. TCRdb fed the 5' RACE reads into MiXCR, producing one record per CDR3 protein. The table shows fewer than 800,000 distinct CDR3 sequences, with roughly 7.2% occurring only once. A further study also used this sample, focusing on yellow fever vaccine responses in identical twins.

The source is a woman aged 18 to 35 in good health. Sequenced sample: PBMCs. The chain employs TRBV10-3 and TRBJ1-1; 7 nucleotides line up with TRBD1. CDR3 protein: CATIRDQGGTEAFF. The CDR3 region has the DNA TGTGCCACCATCCGGGACCAGGGGGGCACTGAAGCTTTCTTT.